The 5 T cell receptor beta chains given below trace back to one sample, sequenced in a study of blood T cell repertoires in COVID-19. The repertoire was sequenced with immunoSEQ multiplex PCR; TCRdb's copy has only in-frame clones and lacks some. The sample holds 40,000 or so clones, around 87% seen once. Sequencing used peripheral blood. The receptors stem from a man aged 45-65 years with active COVID-19.

CDR3 amino acids: CASSEAPGIEQYF. In DNA form, the CDR3 reads TGTGCCAGCAGTGAAGCGCCCGGGATTGAGCAGTACTTC. The rearrangement links TRBV2 to TRBJ2-7, with TRBD2 as a possible D gene (5 bases). Germline loops: CDR1 SNHLY, CDR2 FYNNEI. CDR3 length: 13 residues. The V gene lost 0 bases and the J gene lost 7 bases, with 10 bases spanning the gap.

The rearrangement joins TRBV5-1 to TRBJ2-3, with TRBD2 as a possible D gene (6 bases). The CDR3 runs 19 residues. V shed 0 bases and J shed 0 bases, with 20 bases lying between them. Germline V gives CDR1 SGHRS, CDR2 YFSETQ. CDR3: CASSLGGANRRVSTDTQYF. CDR3 nucleotide sequence: TGCGCCAGCAGCTTGGGCGGGGCTAACCGTCGGGTAAGCACAGATACGCAGTATTTT.

With respect to this clone: The junction and the germline gene differ at one end; a read error may be behind it. The gene calls are TRBV19 and TRBJ2-1; D remains ambiguous. This CDR3 is built from 13 residues. Germline V gene lookup returns CDR1 LNHDA and CDR2 SQIVND (reference sequence). CDR3 coding DNA: TGTGCCAGTAGTATAACTACCTATAATGAGCAGTTCTTC. Residues: CASSITTYNEQFF. The variable domain in full, with the rest retrieved from reference TRBV19 and TRBJ2-1, is DGGITQSPKYLFRKEGQNVTLSCEQNLNHDAMYWYRQDPGQGLRLIYYSQIVNDFQKGDIAEGYSVSREKKESFPLTVTSAQKNPTAFYLCASSITTYNEQFFGPGTRLTVL.

This chain joins TRBV4-1 and TRBJ2-7; TRBD1 matches at 10 bases. After removal of 1 base from V and 2 bases from J, the junction contained 2 bases not matched to a gene. Germline assignment: CDR1 MGHRA and CDR2 YSYEKL. The CDR3 is made up of 15 amino acids. CDR3 in amino acids: CASSQGTGGTYEQYF. The CDR3 nucleotides read TGCGCCAGCAGCCAAGGGACAGGGGGAACCTACGAGCAGTACTTC.

V is TRBV7-9 and J is TRBJ2-1, with 10 bases that match TRBD2. The germline V gene has CDR1 SEHNR and CDR2 FQNEAQ (reference sequence). The V gene end was trimmed by 3 bases and the J gene end by 4 bases; junction bases not matched to a gene: 3. CDR3 size: 15 residues. The CDR3 loop reads CASSFSGGLYNEQFF. In nucleotides, the CDR3 is TGTGCCAGCAGCTTTAGCGGGGGGCTGTACAATGAGCAGTTCTTC.